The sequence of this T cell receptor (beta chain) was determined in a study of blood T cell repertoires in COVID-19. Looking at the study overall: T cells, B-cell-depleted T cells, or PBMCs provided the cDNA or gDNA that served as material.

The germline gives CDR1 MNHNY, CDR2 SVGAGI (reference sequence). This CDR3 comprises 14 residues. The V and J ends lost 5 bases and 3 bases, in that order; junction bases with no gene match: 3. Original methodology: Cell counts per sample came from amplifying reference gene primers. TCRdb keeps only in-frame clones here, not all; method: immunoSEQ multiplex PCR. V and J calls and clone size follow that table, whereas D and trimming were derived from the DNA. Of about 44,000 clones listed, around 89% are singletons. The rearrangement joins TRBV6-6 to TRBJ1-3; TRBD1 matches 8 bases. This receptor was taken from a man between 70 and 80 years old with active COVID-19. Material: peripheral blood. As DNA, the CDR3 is TGTGCCAGCAGTCGGACAGGGTTTGGAAACACCATATATTTT. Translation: CASSRTGFGNTIYF.